The entry below describes one T cell receptor (beta chain). Its antigen is still unknown. This entry belongs to a study of cytomegalovirus exposure and HLA in healthy donors. Study-level background: Roughly 180 million T cells yielded some 100 million unique TCR beta sequences, as an earlier analysis found. General observations from the study: In a later analysis, HLA-C alleles had the fewest associated TCRs, DRB1 alleles the most.

CDR3 size: 16 residues. Trimming took 5 bases from V and 4 from J; bases not matched to a gene: 9. Germline V lookup: CDR1 LNHNV, CDR2 YYDKDF (reference sequence). With 60 Vbeta and 13 Jbeta primers, the PCR was carried out. Profiled with immunoSEQ multiplex PCR; TCRdb holds only in-frame clones, not every one. The sample shows about 190,000 clones, around 73% of them seen only once. Material for sequencing was PBMCs. This clonotype originated in a woman in her twenties or thirties in good health and CMV-seropositive. The gene calls are TRBV15 and TRBJ2-2, with 8 bases lining up with TRBD1. The CDR3 sequence: CATSGRTGSGTGELFF. The CDR3 DNA follows: TGTGCCACCAGCGGCCGGACAGGGTCGGGCACCGGGGAGCTGTTTTTT.